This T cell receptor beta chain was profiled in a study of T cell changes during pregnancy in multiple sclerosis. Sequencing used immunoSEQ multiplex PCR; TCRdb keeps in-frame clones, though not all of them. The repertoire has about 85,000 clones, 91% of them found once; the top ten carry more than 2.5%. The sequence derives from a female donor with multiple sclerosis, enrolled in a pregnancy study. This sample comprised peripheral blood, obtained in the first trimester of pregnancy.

CDR3: CASSDRLGGNTEAFF. The CDR3 nucleotides are TGTGCCAGCAGTGACCGGCTAGGGGGAAACACTGAAGCTTTCTTT. The J gene is TRBJ1-1, the V gene TRBV6-1; weak D call: TRBD1 (6 bases). Trimming took 3 bases from V and 2 from J, leaving 13 bases between them. The CDR3 sequence is 15 residues long. The V gene's germline CDR1 is MNHNS and CDR2 SASEGT.